These 3 T cell receptor beta chains were all obtained from the same sample, sequenced in a study of blood T cell repertoires in COVID-19. Only in-frame clones appear in the TCRdb table, and some are missing; sequencing was by immunoSEQ multiplex PCR. The sample includes 400,000 to 500,000 clones, roughly 90% seen only once; the top ten take around 1.5%. Sequences were obtained from PBMCs or T cells enriched from blood (not recorded which). Every receptor here comes from a woman in her late teens or twenties who had been exposed to COVID-19.

The chain links TRBV4-1 to TRBJ2-7, with D unresolved. The V and J ends lost 4 bases and 3 bases respectively, with 13 bases between them. Germline V gives CDR1 MGHRA, CDR2 YSYEKL. The CDR3 is made up of 14 amino acids. The CDR3 region is CASSPADRSYEQYF. The CDR3 DNA is TGCGCCAGCAGCCCGGCGGATCGAAGCTACGAGCAGTACTTC.

V and J are TRBV15 and TRBJ2-1; D gene unclear. The germline gives CDR1 LNHNV, CDR2 YYDKDF (reference sequence). The CDR3 length is 11 residues. V dropped 8 bases and J dropped 2 bases, with 4 bases sitting between them. Written as DNA, the CDR3 is TGTGCCACCCTTGCCTACAATGAGCAGTTCTTC. The encoded protein is CATLAYNEQFF.

The chain links TRBV5-1 to TRBJ2-5; tentatively, D is TRBD1 (6 bases). V lost 1 base, J lost 2 bases, and 12 bases lay in between. Germline V gene data show CDR1 as SGHRS and CDR2 as YFSETQ. This CDR3 region has 15 residues. CDR3 coding DNA: TGCGCCAGCAGCTTGACGGGACACCATCAAGAGACCCAGTACTTC. Encoded protein: CASSLTGHHQETQYF.